This T cell receptor beta chain comes out of a study of cytomegalovirus exposure and HLA in healthy donors. Study-wide context: An early release of data contained roughly 86 million unique TCRs, which came from HLA-typed donors.

With regard to this clone: The antigen is not known.

The PCR had 60 Vbeta and 13 Jbeta primers. Sequencing used immunoSEQ multiplex PCR; TCRdb keeps in-frame clones, though not all of them. The sample consists of approximately 110,000 clones, 80% to 85% of them appearing once. The CDR3 sequence is 12 residues long. Germline trimming cut 8 bases from V and 8 bases from J; bases unmatched to any gene: 8. Germline CDR1 and CDR2: LNHDA and SQIVND (reference sequence). Study results and limitations: In an earlier analysis, productive rearrangement rates for most beta V segments clustered near 87% or 30%. Fewer than 20,000 TCR beta sequences were associated with HLA alleles at 0.05 false discovery rate in a later analysis. Only CMV serostatus was available as immune exposure information.

The rearrangement joins TRBV19 to TRBJ1-2, with 7 bases identical to TRBD1. This receptor was identified in a woman aged 25 to 39 in good health and CMV-seronegative. Sequenced sample: PBMCs. The CDR3: CASADRAKGYTF. CDR3 DNA: TGTGCCAGTGCCGACAGGGCTAAAGGCTACACCTTC.